Sequencing of this TCR beta chain was carried out in a study of cytomegalovirus exposure and HLA in healthy donors. Study results and caveats: Presence/absence comparisons presumed near-even sequencing depth among donors. TCR beta chain V- and J-gene trimming was linked, in a later analysis, to a missense variant in DCLRE1C. Accurate prediction of HLA-A and HLA-B alleles (for most subjects) was reportedly achieved from TCR beta sequences.

Worth noting for this clone: Its antigen remains unknown.

CDR3 length: 16 residues. The junction had 10 bases not matched to a gene; V was cut back by 5 bases and J by 5 bases. Germline values: CDR1 SGHVS, CDR2 FNYEAQ. PCR used 60 Vbeta primers and 13 Jbeta primers. Data came from immunoSEQ multiplex PCR; TCRdb stores just in-frame clones and leaves some out. The sample lists around 150,000 clones; around 74% were seen once. The sequence was collected from a female donor in good health and CMV-seronegative. The rearrangement uses TRBV7-6 and TRBJ1-3, with 9 positions matching TRBD1. Material for sequencing was PBMCs. The CDR3 DNA is TGTGCCAGCAGCGCCCGACCGGGACAGGGCAGAAACACCATATATTTT. Protein sequence: CASSARPGQGRNTIYF.